This TCR beta chain was identified during a study of T cell repertoires in cytomegalovirus infection. General observations from the study: Cumulative public TCR beta family frequency identified carriers of CMV plus the relevant HLA.

TCRdb redid the calling of the reads with MiXCR, one entry per CDR3 protein. The sample records roughly 760,000 distinct CDR3 sequences, roughly a third being singletons. CDR1 is SGHTA and CDR2 is FQGNSA in the germline V gene. After removal of 5 bases from V and 2 bases from J, the junction contained 12 bases not matched to a gene. This CDR3 is built from 17 residues. As concerns this clonotype: Its target is unknown.

Sequencing input: PBMCs. The chain carries TRBV7-2 and TRBJ2-7; 10 positions agree with TRBD2. This clonotype was sampled from a human donor in good health (CMV status not recorded). Some clones in this sample may be carry-over from other donors' samples. CDR3 protein: CASSPQILAGETYEQYF. In DNA, the CDR3 is TGTGCCAGCAGCCCCCAAATTCTAGCGGGAGAAACCTACGAGCAGTACTTC.